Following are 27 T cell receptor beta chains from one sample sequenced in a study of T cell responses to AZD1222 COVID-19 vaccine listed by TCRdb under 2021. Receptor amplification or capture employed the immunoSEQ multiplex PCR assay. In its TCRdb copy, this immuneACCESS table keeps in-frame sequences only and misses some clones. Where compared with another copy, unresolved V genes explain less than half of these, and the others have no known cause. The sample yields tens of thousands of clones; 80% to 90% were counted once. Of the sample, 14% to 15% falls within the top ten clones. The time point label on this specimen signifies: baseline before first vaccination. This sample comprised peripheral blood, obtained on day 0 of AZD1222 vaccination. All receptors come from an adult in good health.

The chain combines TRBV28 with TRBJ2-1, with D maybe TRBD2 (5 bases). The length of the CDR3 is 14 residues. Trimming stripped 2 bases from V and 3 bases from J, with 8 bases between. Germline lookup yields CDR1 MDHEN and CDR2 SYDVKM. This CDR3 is CASSLGGRYNEQFF. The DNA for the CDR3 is TGTGCCAGCAGTTTAGGAGGACGCTACAATGAGCAGTTCTTC.

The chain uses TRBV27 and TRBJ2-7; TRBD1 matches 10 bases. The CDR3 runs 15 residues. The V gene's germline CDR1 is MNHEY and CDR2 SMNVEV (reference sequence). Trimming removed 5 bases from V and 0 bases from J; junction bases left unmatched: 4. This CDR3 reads CASSRGQGPSYEQYF. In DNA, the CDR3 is TGTGCCAGCAGTCGGGGACAGGGGCCCTCCTACGAGCAGTACTTC.

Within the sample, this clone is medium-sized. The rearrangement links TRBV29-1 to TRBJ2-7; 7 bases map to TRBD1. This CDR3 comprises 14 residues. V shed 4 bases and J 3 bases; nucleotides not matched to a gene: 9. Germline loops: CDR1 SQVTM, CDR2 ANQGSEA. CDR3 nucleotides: TGCAGCGTTGGTAATTGGACAGGTGTCTACGAGCAGTACTTC. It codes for CSVGNWTGVYEQYF.

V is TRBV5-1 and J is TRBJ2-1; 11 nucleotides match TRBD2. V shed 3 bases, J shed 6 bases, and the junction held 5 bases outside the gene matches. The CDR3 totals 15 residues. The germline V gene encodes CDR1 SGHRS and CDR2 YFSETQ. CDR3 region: CASSSNSGRGNEQFF. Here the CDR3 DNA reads TGCGCCAGCAGCTCAAATAGCGGGAGGGGCAATGAGCAGTTCTTC.

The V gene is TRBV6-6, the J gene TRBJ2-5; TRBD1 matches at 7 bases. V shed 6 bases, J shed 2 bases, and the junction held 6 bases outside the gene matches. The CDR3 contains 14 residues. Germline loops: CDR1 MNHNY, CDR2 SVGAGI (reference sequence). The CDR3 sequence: CASRSTGEQETQYF. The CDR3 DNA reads TGTGCCAGCAGATCCACAGGGGAGCAAGAGACCCAGTACTTC.

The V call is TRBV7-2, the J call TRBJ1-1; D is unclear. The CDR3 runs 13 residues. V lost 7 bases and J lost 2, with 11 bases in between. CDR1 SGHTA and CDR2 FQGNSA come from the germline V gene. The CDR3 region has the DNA TGTGCCAGCACCGAACAAATAAACACTGAAGCTTTCTTT. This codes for CASTEQINTEAFF.

The CDR3 loop is CASSLARGSNQPQHF. The CDR3 region has the DNA TGTGCCAGCAGCTTAGCGCGGGGTAGCAATCAGCCCCAGCATTTT. V gene TRBV7-8 combines with J gene TRBJ1-5; D ambiguous. CDR1 and CDR2 (germline): SGHVS, FQNEAQ. Between the trimmed V and J ends, which lost 0 bases and 0 bases, there was a span of 6 bases. This CDR3 has 15 amino acids.

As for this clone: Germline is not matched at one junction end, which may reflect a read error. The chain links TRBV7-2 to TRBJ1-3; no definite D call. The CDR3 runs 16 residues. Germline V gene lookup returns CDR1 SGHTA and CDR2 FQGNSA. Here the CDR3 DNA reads TGTGCCAGCAGCCTAGCCGCGAGGAGCTCTGGAAACACCATATATTTT. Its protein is CASSLAARSSGNTIYF.

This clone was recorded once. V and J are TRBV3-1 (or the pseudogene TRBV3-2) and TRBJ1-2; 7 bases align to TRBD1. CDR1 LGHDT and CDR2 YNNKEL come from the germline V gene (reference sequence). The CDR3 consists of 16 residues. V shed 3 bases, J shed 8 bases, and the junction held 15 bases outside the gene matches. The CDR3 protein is CASSQDVRGGHKGYTF. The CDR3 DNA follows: TGTGCCAGCAGCCAGGACGTAAGAGGGGGCCACAAAGGCTACACCTTC.

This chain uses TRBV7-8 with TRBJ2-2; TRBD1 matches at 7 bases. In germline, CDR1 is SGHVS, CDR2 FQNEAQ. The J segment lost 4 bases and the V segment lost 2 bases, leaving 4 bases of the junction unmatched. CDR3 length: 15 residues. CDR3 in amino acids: CASSLTGAGTGELFF. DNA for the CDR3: TGTGCCAGCAGCTTAACAGGGGCTGGCACCGGGGAGCTGTTTTTT. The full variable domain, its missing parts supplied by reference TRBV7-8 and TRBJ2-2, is GAGVSQSPRYKVAKRGQDVALRCDPISGHVSLFWYQQALGQGPEFLTYFQNEAQLDKSGLPSDRFFAERPEGSVSTLKIQRTQQEDSAVYLCASSLTGAGTGELFFGEGSRLTVL.

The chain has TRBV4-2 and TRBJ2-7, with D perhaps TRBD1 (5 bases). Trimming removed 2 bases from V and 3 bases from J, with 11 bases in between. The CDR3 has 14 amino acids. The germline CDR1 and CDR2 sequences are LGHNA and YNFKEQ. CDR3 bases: TGTGCCAGCAGCCAACTACTGGACAACTACGAGCAGTACTTC. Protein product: CASSQLLDNYEQYF.

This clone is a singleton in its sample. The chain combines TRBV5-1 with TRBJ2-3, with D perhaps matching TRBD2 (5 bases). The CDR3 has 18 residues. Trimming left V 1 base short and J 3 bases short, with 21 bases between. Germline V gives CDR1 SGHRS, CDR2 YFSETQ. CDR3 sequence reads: CASSLSPLRATVTDTQYF. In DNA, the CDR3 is TGCGCCAGCAGCTTGAGCCCGTTGCGGGCAACGGTTACAGATACGCAGTATTTT.

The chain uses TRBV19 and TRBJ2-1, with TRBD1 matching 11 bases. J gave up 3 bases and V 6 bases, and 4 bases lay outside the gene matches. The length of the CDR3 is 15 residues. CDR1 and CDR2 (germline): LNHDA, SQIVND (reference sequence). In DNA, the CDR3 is TGTGCCAGTAGACTGGGACAGGGGGGCTACAATGAGCAGTTCTTC. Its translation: CASRLGQGGYNEQFF. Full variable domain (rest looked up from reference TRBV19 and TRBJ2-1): DGGITQSPKYLFRKEGQNVTLSCEQNLNHDAMYWYRQDPGQGLRLIYYSQIVNDFQKGDIAEGYSVSREKKESFPLTVTSAQKNPTAFYLCASRLGQGGYNEQFFGPGTRLTVL.

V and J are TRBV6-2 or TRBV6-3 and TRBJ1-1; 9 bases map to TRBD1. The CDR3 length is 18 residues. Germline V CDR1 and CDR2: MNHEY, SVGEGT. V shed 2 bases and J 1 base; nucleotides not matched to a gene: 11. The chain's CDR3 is CASSYGTGTGRGNTEAFF. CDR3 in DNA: TGTGCCAGCAGTTACGGGACCGGGACAGGGAGAGGGAACACTGAAGCTTTCTTT.

The CDR3 reads CASSRQPGQTYNEQFF. CDR3 DNA sequence: TGCGCCAGCAGCCGACAACCGGGACAGACCTACAATGAGCAGTTCTTC. The chain links TRBV4-1 to TRBJ2-1, with TRBD1 matching over 7 bases. This CDR3 spans 16 amino acids. Germline CDR1 reads MGHRA; CDR2 reads YSYEKL. V shed 4 bases and J 2 bases; nucleotides not matched to a gene: 8.

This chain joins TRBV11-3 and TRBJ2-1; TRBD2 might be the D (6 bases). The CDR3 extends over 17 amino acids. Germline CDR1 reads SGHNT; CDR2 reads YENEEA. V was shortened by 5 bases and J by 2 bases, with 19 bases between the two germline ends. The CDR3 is CASSPPEGRRPYNEQFF. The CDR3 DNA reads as TGTGCCAGCAGCCCCCCTGAGGGGAGGCGCCCCTACAATGAGCAGTTCTTC.

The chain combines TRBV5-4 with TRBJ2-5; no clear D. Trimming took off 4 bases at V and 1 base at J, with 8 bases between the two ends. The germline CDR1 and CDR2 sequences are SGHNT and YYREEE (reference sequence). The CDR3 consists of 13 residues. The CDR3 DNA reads TGTGCCAGCAGCCTTGTCTCCCAAGAGACCCAGTACTTC. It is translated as CASSLVSQETQYF. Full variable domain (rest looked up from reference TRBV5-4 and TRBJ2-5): ETGVTQSPTHLIKTRGQQVTLRCSSQSGHNTVSWYQQALGQGPQFIFQYYREEENGRGNFPPRFSGLQFPNYSSELNVNALELDDSALYLCASSLVSQETQYFGPGTRLLVL.

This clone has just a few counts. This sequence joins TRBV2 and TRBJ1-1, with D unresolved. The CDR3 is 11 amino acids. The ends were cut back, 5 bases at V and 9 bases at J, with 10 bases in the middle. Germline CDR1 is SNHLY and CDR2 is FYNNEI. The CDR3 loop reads CASSPPPKAFF. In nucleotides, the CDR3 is TGTGCCAGCAGTCCCCCCCCGAAAGCTTTCTTT.

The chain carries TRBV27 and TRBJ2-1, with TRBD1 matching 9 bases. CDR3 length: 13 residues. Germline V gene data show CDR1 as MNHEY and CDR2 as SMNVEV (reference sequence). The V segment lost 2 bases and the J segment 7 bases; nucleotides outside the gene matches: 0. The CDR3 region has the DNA TGTGCCAGCAGTTTAGACAGGGGGAATGAGCAGTTCTTC. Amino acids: CASSLDRGNEQFF.

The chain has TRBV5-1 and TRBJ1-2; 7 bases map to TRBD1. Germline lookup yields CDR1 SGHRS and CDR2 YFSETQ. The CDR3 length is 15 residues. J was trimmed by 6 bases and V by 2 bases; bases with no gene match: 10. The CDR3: CASSFSGSGGDGYTF. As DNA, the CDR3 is TGCGCCAGCAGCTTTTCTGGATCAGGGGGAGATGGCTACACCTTC.

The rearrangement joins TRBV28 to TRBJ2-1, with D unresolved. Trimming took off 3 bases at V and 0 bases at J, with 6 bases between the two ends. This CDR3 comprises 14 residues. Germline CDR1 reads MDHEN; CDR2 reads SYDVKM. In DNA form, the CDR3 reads TGTGCCAGCAGTTTCCTGGACTCCTACAATGAGCAGTTCTTC. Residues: CASSFLDSYNEQFF.

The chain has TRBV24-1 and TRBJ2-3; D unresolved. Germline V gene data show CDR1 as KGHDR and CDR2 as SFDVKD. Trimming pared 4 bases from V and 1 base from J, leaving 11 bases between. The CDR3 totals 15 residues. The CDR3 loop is CATSDAGRGTDTQYF. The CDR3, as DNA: TGTGCCACCAGTGACGCTGGTCGGGGCACAGATACGCAGTATTTT.

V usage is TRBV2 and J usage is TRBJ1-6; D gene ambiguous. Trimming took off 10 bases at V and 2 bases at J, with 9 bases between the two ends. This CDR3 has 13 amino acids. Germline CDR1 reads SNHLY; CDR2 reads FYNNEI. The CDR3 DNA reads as TGTGCCACCACGGGGACCTATAATTCACCCCTCCACTTT. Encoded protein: CATTGTYNSPLHF.

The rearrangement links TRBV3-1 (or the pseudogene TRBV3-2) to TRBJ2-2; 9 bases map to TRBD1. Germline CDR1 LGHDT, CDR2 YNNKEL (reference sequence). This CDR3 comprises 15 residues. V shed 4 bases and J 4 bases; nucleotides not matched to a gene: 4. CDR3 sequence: CASSLGQGGTGELFF. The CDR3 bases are TGTGCCAGCAGCCTGGGACAGGGAGGCACCGGGGAGCTGTTTTTT.

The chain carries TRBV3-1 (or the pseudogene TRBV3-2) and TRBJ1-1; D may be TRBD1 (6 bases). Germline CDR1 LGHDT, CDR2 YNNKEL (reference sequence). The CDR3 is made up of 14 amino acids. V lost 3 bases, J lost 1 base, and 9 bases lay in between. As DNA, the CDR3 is TGTGCCAGCAGCCAGCTACAGGGGAACACTGAAGCTTTCTTT. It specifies CASSQLQGNTEAFF.

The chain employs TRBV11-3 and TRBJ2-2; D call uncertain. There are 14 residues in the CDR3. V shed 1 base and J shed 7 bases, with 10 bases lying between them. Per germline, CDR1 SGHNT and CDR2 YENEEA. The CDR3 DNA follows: TGTGCCAGCAGCTTAGCTTTTGGTATCGGGGAGCTGTTTTTT. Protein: CASSLAFGIGELFF.

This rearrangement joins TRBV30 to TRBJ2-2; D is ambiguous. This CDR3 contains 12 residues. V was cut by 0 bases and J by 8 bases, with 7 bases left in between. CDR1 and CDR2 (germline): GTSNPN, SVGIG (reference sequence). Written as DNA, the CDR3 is TGTGCCTGGAGTGTAGTCTCAGGGGAGCTGTTTTTT. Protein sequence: CAWSVVSGELFF.